The 6 T cell receptor beta chains given below trace back to one sample, sequenced in a study of blood T cell repertoires in COVID-19. Sequencing was performed with immunoSEQ multiplex PCR; in TCRdb, only in-frame clones are kept and a portion is missing. Of more than 95,000 clones listed, around nine tenths were seen once; the top ten hold roughly 1.2%. Material for sequencing was peripheral blood. All receptors come from a woman older than 75 with acute or convalescent COVID-19.

This clone was detected once. The chain carries TRBV5-4 and TRBJ2-7; 8 bases fit TRBD2. Looked up from germline, CDR1 is SGHNT and CDR2 is YYREEE (reference sequence). CDR3 length equals 15 residues. Trimming cost V 2 bases and J 3 bases; bases outside gene matches: 7. The CDR3 protein is CASSLDSGAFYEQYF. CDR3 coding DNA: TGTGCCAGCAGCTTAGATAGCGGGGCTTTCTACGAGCAGTACTTC. Supplemented by reference TRBV5-4 and TRBJ2-7, the full variable domain reads ETGVTQSPTHLIKTRGQQVTLRCSSQSGHNTVSWYQQALGQGPQFIFQYYREEENGRGNFPPRFSGLQFPNYSSELNVNALELDDSALYLCASSLDSGAFYEQYFGPGTRLTVT.

The chain is built from TRBV6-6 and TRBJ2-7, with D possibly matching TRBD2 (5 bases). V lost 2 bases and J 3 bases, leaving 11 bases between the germline ends. CDR1 and CDR2 (germline): MNHNY, SVGAGI (reference sequence). The CDR3 is made up of 14 amino acids. CDR3 amino acids: CASSYPAELYEQYF. The CDR3 DNA follows: TGTGCCAGCAGTTACCCAGCGGAACTCTACGAGCAGTACTTC.

The chain links TRBV6-2 or TRBV6-3 to TRBJ2-5; no definite D call. V was trimmed by 2 bases and J by 0 bases, leaving 10 bases between them. Germline V lookup: CDR1 MNHEY, CDR2 SVGEGT. This CDR3 contains 15 residues. CDR3 loop: CASSYGLADQETQYF. CDR3 bases: TGTGCCAGCAGTTACGGGTTGGCGGACCAAGAGACCCAGTACTTC.

The J gene is TRBJ2-6, the V gene TRBV7-3, with D uncertain. The V and J ends lost 5 bases and 1 base respectively, with 6 bases between them. CDR3 size: 14 residues. CDR1 and CDR2 (germline): SGHTA, FQGTGA. The CDR3 DNA is TGTGCCAGCAGCCAACAGTCTGGGGCCAACGTCCTGACTTTC. It codes for CASSQQSGANVLTF.

This sequence joins TRBV28 and TRBJ1-4; TRBD1 is a possible D gene (5 bases). CDR1 MDHEN and CDR2 SYDVKM come from the germline V gene. The CDR3 sequence is 12 residues long. V was trimmed by 3 bases and J by 10 bases, leaving 9 bases between them. The chain's CDR3 is CASSFGQGKLFF. The CDR3 coding sequence is TGTGCCAGCAGTTTTGGGCAGGGAAAACTGTTTTTT.

The chain combines TRBV9 with TRBJ1-1; D gene unclear. The length of the CDR3 is 14 residues. Germline V gene data show CDR1 as SGDLS and CDR2 as YYNGEE. With 4 bases removed from V and 6 bases from J, the gap between germline ends came to 16 bases. The CDR3 loop reads CASSITGSGAEAFF. As DNA, the CDR3 is TGTGCCAGCAGCATCACGGGCTCCGGGGCTGAAGCTTTCTTT.